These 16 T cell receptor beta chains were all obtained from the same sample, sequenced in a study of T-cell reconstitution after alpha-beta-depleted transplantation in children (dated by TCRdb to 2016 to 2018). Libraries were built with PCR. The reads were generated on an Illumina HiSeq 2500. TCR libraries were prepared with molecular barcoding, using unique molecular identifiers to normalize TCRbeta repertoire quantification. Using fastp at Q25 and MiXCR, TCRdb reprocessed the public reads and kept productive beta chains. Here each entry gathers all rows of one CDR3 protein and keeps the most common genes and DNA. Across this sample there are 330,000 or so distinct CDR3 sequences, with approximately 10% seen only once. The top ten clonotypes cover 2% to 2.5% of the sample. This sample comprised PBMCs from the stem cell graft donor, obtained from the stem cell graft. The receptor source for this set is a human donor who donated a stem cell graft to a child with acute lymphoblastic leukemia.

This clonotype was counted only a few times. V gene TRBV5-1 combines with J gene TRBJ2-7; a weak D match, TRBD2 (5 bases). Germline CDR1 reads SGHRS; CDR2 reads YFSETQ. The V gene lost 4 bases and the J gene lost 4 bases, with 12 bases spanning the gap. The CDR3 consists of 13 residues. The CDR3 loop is CASSPGSHYEQYF. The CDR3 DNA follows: TGCGCCAGCAGCCCGGGGAGTCATTACGAGCAGTACTTC.

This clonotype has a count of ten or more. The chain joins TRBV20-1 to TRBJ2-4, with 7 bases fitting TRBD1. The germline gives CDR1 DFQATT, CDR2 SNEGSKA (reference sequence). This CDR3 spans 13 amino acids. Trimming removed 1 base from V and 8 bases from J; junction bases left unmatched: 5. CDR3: CSARGYRGDIQYF. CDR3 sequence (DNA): TGCAGTGCTAGAGGTTACAGGGGAGACATTCAGTACTTC.

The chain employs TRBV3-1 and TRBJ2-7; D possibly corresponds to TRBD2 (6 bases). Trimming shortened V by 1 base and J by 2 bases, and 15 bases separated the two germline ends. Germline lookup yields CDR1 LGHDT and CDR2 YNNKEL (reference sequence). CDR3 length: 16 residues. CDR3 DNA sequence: TGTGCCAGCAGCCAAGTACCCCTGTCGGGGGCCTACGAGCAGTACTTC. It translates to CASSQVPLSGAYEQYF.

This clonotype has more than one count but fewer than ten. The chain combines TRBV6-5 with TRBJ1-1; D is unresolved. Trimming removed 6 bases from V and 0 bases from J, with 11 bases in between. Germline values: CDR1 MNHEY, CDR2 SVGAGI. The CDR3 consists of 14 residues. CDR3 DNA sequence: TGTGCCAGCAGGGCGGGATACATGAACACTGAAGCTTTCTTT. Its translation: CASRAGYMNTEAFF.

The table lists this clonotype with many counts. The CDR3 nucleotides are TGTGCCAGCAGTTTGGCAGAAGATCAGCCCCAGCATTTT. It specifies CASSLAEDQPQHF. The V and J genes are TRBV12-3 or TRBV12-4 and TRBJ1-5; D is ambiguous. The CDR3 totals 13 residues. V was cut by 3 bases and J by 5 bases, with 8 bases left in between.

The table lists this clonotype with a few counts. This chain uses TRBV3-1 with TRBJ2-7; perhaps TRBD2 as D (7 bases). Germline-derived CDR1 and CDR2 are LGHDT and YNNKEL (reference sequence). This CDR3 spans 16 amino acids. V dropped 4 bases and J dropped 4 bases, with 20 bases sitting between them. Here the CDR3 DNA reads TGTGCCAGCAGCCGGGCCGGGGGCGGGAGACCATACGAGCAGTACTTC. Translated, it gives CASSRAGGGRPYEQYF.

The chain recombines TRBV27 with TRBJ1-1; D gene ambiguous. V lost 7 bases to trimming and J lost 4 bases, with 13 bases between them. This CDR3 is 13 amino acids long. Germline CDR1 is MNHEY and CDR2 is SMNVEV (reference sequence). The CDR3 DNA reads TGTGCCAGCATCGAAGGTGTAGGCACTGAAGCTTTCTTT. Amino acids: CASIEGVGTEAFF.

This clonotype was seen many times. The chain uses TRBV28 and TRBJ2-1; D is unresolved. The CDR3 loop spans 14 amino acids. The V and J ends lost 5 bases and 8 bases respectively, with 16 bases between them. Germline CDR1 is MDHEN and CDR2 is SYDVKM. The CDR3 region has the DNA TGTGCCAGCAGTCAAAGCCCGACGTGGGATGAGCAGTTCTTC. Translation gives CASSQSPTWDEQFF.

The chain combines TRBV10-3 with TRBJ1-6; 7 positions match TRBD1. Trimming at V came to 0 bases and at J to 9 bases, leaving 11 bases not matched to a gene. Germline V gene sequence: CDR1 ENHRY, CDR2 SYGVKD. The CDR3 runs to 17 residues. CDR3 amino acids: CAISESYRGSEISPLHF. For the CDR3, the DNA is TGTGCCATCAGTGAGTCGTACAGGGGATCGGAAATTTCACCCCTCCACTTT.

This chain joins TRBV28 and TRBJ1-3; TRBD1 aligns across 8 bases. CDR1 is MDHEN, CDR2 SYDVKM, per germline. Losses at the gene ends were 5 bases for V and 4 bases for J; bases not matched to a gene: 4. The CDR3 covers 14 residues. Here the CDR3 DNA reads TGTGCCAGCAGTGCCGGACAGGGAGGAAACACCATATATTTT. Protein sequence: CASSAGQGGNTIYF. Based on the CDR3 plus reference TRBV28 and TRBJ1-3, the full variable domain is DVKVTQSSRYLVKRTGEKVFLECVQDMDHENMFWYRQDPGLGLRLIYFSYDVKMKEKGDIPEGYSVSREKKERFSLILESASTNQTSMYLCASSAGQGGNTIYFGEGSWLTVV.

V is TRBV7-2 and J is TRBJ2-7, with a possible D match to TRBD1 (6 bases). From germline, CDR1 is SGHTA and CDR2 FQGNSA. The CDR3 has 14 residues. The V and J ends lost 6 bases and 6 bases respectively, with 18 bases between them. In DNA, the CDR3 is TGTGCCAGCAGTAACAGGGCCGCCCGGGGCGAGCAGTACTTC. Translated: CASSNRAARGEQYF.

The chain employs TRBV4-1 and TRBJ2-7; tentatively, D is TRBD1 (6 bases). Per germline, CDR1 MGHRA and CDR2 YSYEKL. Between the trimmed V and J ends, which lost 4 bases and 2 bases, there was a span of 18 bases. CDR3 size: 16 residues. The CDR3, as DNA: TGCGCCAGCAGCCTCACTTTAAGCAGGGGAACCTACGAGCAGTACTTC. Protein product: CASSLTLSRGTYEQYF.

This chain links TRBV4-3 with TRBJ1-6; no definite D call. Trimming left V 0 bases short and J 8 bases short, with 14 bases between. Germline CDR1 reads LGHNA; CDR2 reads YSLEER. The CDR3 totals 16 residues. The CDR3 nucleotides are TGCGCCAGCAGCCAAGATTACGAGAACCGTGATTCACCCCTCCACTTT. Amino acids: CASSQDYENRDSPLHF.

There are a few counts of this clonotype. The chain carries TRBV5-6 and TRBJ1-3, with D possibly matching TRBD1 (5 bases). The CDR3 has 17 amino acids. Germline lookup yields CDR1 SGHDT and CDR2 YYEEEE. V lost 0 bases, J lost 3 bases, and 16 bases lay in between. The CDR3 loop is CASSLGFLRDGGNTIYF. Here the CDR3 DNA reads TGTGCCAGCAGCTTGGGTTTTTTGAGGGACGGTGGAAACACCATATATTTT.

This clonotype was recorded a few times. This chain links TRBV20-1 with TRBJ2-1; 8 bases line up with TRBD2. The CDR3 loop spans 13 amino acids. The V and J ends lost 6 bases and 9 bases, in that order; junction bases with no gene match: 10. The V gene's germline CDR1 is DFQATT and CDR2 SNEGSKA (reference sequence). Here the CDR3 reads CSASPGLVGEQFF. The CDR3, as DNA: TGCAGTGCGAGCCCGGGACTAGTTGGTGAGCAGTTCTTC.

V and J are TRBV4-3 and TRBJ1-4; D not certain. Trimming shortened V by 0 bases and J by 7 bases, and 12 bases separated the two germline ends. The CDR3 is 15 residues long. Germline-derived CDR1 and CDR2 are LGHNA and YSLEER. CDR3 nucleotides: TGCGCCAGCAGCCAAGAAGACGGGCGGGGTGAAAAACTGTTTTTT. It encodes CASSQEDGRGEKLFF.